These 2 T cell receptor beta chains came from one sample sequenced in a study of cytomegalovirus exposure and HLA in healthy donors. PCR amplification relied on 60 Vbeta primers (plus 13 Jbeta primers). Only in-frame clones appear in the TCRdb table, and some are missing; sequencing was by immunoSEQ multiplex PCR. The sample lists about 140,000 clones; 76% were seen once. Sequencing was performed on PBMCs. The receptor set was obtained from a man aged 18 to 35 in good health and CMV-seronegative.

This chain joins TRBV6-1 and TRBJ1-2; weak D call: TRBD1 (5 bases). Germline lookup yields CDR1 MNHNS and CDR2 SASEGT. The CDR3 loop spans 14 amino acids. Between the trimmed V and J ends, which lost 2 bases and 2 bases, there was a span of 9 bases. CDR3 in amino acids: CASSELGGNYGYTF. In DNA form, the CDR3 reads TGTGCCAGCAGTGAACTCGGGGGGAACTATGGCTACACCTTC.

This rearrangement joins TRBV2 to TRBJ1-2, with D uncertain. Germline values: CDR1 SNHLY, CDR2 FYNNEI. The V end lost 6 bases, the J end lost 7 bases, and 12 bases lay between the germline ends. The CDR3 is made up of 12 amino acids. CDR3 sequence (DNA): TGTGCCAGCAGGGGAGGGAGAGCTGGCTACACCTTC. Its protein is CASRGGRAGYTF.